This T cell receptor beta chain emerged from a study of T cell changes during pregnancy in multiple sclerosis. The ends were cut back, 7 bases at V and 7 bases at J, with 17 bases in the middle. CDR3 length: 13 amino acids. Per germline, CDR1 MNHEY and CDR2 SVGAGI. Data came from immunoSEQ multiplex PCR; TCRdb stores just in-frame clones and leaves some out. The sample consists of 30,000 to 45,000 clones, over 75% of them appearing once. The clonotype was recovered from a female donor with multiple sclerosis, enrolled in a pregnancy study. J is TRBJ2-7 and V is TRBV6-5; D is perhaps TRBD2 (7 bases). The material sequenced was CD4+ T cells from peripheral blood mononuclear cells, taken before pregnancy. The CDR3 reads CASKDRGAGEQYF. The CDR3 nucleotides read TGTGCCAGCAAGGATCGGGGGGCGGGAGAGCAGTACTTC.